The next 14 T cell receptor beta chains were all read from a single sample in a study of blood T cell repertoires in COVID-19. Sequencing was performed with immunoSEQ multiplex PCR; in TCRdb, only in-frame clones are kept and a portion is missing. The sample consists of hundreds of thousands of clones, 70% to 90% of them appearing once. The sample was peripheral blood. These receptors were taken from a woman aged 30 to 39 with acute or convalescent COVID-19.

The chain couples TRBV7-9 to TRBJ2-7; 8 positions match TRBD2. This CDR3 has 16 amino acids. Germline V lookup: CDR1 SEHNR, CDR2 FQNEAQ (reference sequence). Losses at the gene ends were 3 bases for V and 2 bases for J; bases not matched to a gene: 9. In DNA form, the CDR3 reads TGTGCCAGCAGCTTTTTGCCAGCGGGAGACACCTACGAGCAGTACTTC. It yields the protein CASSFLPAGDTYEQYF.

This rearrangement joins TRBV9 to TRBJ1-2; D may be TRBD1 (6 bases). CDR3 length equals 15 residues. The V gene's germline CDR1 is SGDLS and CDR2 YYNGEE. V lost 3 bases to trimming and J lost 0 bases, with 12 bases between them. The CDR3 loop reads CASSGQAAPNYGYTF. The CDR3 region has the DNA TGTGCCAGCAGCGGACAGGCAGCTCCTAACTATGGCTACACCTTC.

This chain links TRBV7-2 with TRBJ2-4; 11 nucleotides match TRBD2. The V segment lost 5 bases and the J segment 4 bases; nucleotides outside the gene matches: 13. The CDR3 length is 18 residues. Germline loops: CDR1 SGHTA, CDR2 FQGNSA. The CDR3 protein is CASSPRPVTSGGKNIQYF. CDR3 nucleotide sequence: TGTGCCAGCAGCCCAAGACCTGTAACTAGCGGGGGTAAAAACATTCAGTACTTC.

The chain uses TRBV19 and TRBJ1-6, with D hard to call. CDR3 length: 15 amino acids. With 3 bases removed from V and 8 bases from J, the gap between germline ends came to 14 bases. The germline gives CDR1 LNHDA, CDR2 SQIVND (reference sequence). CDR3 residues: CASSMAGMYDSPLHF. CDR3 nucleotides: TGTGCCAGTAGTATGGCGGGCATGTATGATTCACCCCTCCACTTT.

Only one count was recorded for this clone. The chain combines TRBV3-1 (or the pseudogene TRBV3-2) with TRBJ2-1, with 8 bases that match TRBD2. Germline CDR1 and CDR2: LGHDT and YNNKEL (reference sequence). This CDR3 region has 16 residues. Germline trimming cut 4 bases from V and 5 bases from J; bases unmatched to any gene: 10. The CDR3 region is CASSLPGTRENNEQFF. CDR3 DNA sequence: TGTGCCAGCAGCCTACCCGGGACTAGGGAGAACAATGAGCAGTTCTTC.

This chain joins TRBV29-1 and TRBJ2-1, with 7 bases fitting TRBD1. The CDR3 is made up of 12 amino acids. From germline, CDR1 is SQVTM and CDR2 ANQGSEA. V shed 4 bases, J shed 6 bases, and the junction held 3 bases outside the gene matches. CDR3 region: CSVVWDSNEQFF. CDR3 in DNA: TGCAGCGTTGTTTGGGACAGCAATGAGCAGTTCTTC.

The V and J genes are TRBV6-6 and TRBJ1-1, with D possibly TRBD1 on 6 matching bases. This CDR3 comprises 14 residues. V was pared by 6 bases and J by 1 base, with 12 bases between. CDR1 and CDR2 (germline): MNHNY, SVGAGI (reference sequence). CDR3 loop: CASRDRVTNTEAFF. CDR3 DNA sequence: TGTGCCAGCAGGGACAGAGTTACGAACACTGAAGCTTTCTTT.

The chain recombines TRBV9 with TRBJ2-2, with D maybe TRBD2 (7 bases). Germline-derived CDR1 and CDR2 are SGDLS and YYNGEE. Trimming took off 2 bases at V and 0 bases at J, with 17 bases between the two ends. The CDR3 loop spans 18 amino acids. CDR3 protein: CASSVRGGLAANTGELFF. In DNA form, the CDR3 reads TGTGCCAGCAGCGTCCGAGGGGGGCTAGCGGCGAACACCGGGGAGCTGTTTTTT. The variable domain in full, with the rest retrieved from reference TRBV9 and TRBJ2-2, is DSGVTQTPKHLITATGQRVTLRCSPRSGDLSVYWYQQSLDQGLQFLIQYYNGEERAKGNILERFSAQQFPDLHSELNLSSLELGDSALYFCASSVRGGLAANTGELFFGEGSRLTVL.

The rearrangement links TRBV11-3 to TRBJ2-3, with TRBD2 as a possible D gene (5 bases). Germline V gene data show CDR1 as SGHNT and CDR2 as YENEEA. The CDR3 is 17 amino acids. With 5 bases removed from V and 2 bases from J, the gap between germline ends came to 20 bases. CDR3 sequence reads: CASSATLRTSDTDTQYF. The DNA of the CDR3 is TGTGCCAGCAGCGCCACACTGCGGACTTCCGACACAGATACGCAGTATTTT.

Comment on this clone: At one end, the junction sequence differs from germline, possibly due to a read error. V gene TRBV29-1 combines with J gene TRBJ1-4; 9 positions agree with TRBD1. The CDR3 totals 12 residues. CDR1 is SQVTM, CDR2 ANQGSEA, per germline. The CDR3 DNA follows: TGCAGCGTCGACAGGGGGAATGGAAAACTGTTTTTT. This encodes CSVDRGNGKLFF. The whole variable domain, filled in from reference TRBV29-1 and TRBJ1-4, reads SAVISQKPSRDICQRGTSLTIQCQVDSQVTMMFWYRQQPGQSLTLIATANQGSEATYESGFVIDKFPISRPNLTFSTLTVSNMSPEDSSIYLCSVDRGNGKLFFGSGTQLSVL.

The rearrangement uses TRBV7-9 and TRBJ1-5; 9 bases align to TRBD1. V shed 7 bases, J shed 4 bases, and the junction held 5 bases outside the gene matches. CDR1 SEHNR and CDR2 FQNEAQ come from the germline V gene (reference sequence). The length of the CDR3 is 14 residues. CDR3: CASNGDRENQPQHF. CDR3 coding DNA: TGTGCCAGCAACGGGGACAGGGAGAATCAGCCCCAGCATTTT.

This chain links TRBV6-2 or TRBV6-3 with TRBJ2-7, with 7 bases that match TRBD2. CDR1 and CDR2 from the germline V gene are MNHEY and SVGEGT. V lost 2 bases to trimming and J lost 2 bases; unmatched junction nucleotides: 12. The CDR3 is made up of 17 amino acids. The CDR3 DNA is TGTGCCAGCAGTTACCGGGTAGGGGACTACCCCCCCTACGAGCAGTACTTC. Amino acids: CASSYRVGDYPPYEQYF.

This chain joins TRBV9 and TRBJ1-6; 8 nucleotides align to TRBD1. Unmatched junction bases numbered 15, after V lost 3 bases and J lost 13 bases. The germline V gene encodes CDR1 SGDLS and CDR2 YYNGEE. There are 16 residues in the CDR3. The CDR3 region is CASSASGTGLPWPLHF. CDR3 nucleotides: TGTGCCAGCAGCGCTTCCGGGACAGGCCTACCTTGGCCCCTCCACTTT.

This clone was detected once. The chain recombines TRBV7-2 with TRBJ1-3, with 8 bases matching TRBD1. The CDR3 extends over 14 amino acids. The trim removed 7 bases at V and 4 bases at J, leaving 6 bases unmatched. CDR1 and CDR2 from the germline V gene are SGHTA and FQGNSA. The CDR3, as DNA: TGTGCCAGCACCATCGGGACAGGAGGAAACACCATATATTTT. Amino acid sequence: CASTIGTGGNTIYF.